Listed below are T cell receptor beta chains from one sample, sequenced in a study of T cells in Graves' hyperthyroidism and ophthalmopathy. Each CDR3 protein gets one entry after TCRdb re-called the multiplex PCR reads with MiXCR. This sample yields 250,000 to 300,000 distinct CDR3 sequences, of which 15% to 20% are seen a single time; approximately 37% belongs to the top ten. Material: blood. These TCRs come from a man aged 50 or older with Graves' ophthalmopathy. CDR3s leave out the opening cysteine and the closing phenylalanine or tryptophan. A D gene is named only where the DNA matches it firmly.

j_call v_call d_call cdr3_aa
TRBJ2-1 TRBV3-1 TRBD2 ASSPRASGLNEQF
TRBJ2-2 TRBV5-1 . ASSLEALATGELF
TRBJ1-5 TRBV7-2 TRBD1 ASSLEQGASQPQH
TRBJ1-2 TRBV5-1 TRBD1 ASSVMGGTASNYGYT
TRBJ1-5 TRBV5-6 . ASRSRAGNQPQH
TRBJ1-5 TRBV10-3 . AISPGPPQPQH
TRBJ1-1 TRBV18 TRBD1 ASSQGTGNTEAF
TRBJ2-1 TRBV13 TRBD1 ASSLDGTGFNEQF
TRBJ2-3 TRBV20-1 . SAGRQAADTQY
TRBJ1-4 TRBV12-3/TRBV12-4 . ASSLQGWNEKLF
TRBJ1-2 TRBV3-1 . ASSQDYGFNYGYT
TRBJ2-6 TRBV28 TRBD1 ASTPGQSSGANVLT
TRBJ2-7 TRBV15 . ATSRDRRGPDEQY
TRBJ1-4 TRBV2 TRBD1 ASRATGADEKLF
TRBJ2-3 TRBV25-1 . ASSESGGRGITDTQY
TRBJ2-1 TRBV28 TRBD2 ASKGGSTSGRYNEQF
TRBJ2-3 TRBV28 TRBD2 ASSFIFRRLAVNTDTQY
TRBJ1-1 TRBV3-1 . ASSQAFTTRSTEAF
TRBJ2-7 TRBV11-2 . ASSSLRGTEAYEQY
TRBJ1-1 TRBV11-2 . ASSPRGKGEAF
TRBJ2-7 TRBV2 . ASILEISYEQY
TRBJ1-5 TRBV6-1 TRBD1 ASSEVRQGNQPQH
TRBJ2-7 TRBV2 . ASSKERSSYEQY
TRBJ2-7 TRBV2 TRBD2 ASTQGRGLASYEQY
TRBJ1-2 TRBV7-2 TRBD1 ASSLDNRGRRGYT
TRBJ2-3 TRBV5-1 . ASSLASASDTQY
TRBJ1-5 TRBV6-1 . ASGSQPQH
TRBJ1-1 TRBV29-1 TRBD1 SVEGTGNTEAF
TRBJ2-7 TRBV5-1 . ASSLAGIDEQY
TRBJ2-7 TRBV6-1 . ASSVVPYGGEQY
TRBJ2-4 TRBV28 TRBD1 ASRQGENIQY
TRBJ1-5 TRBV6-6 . ASSYSGHPNQPQH
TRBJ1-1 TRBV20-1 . SAPRASYTEAF
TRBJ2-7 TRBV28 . ASRRPSTYEQY
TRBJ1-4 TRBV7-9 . ASSSTGRLGEKLF
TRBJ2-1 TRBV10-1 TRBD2 ASSESLAGHNEQF
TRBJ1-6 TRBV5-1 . ASSFGRRDSPLH
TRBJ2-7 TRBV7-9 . ASSLEGYAYEQY
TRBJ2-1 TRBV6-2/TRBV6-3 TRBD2 ASLVGTSGRDEQF
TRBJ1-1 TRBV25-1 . ASWEGGLDEAF
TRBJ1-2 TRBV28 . ASSLSGGSDGYT
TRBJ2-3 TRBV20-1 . SPTETDTQY
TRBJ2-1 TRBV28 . ASSPGGFSSYNEQF
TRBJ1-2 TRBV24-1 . ATSDYDGYGYT
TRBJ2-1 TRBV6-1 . ANGPGTPDNEQF
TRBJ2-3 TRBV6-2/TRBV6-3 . ASAKDTDTQY
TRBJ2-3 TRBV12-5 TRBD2 ASGLAGVMDTQY
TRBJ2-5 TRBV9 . ASSVGGSWQETQY
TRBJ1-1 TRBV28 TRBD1 ASSPGKGTGNTEAF